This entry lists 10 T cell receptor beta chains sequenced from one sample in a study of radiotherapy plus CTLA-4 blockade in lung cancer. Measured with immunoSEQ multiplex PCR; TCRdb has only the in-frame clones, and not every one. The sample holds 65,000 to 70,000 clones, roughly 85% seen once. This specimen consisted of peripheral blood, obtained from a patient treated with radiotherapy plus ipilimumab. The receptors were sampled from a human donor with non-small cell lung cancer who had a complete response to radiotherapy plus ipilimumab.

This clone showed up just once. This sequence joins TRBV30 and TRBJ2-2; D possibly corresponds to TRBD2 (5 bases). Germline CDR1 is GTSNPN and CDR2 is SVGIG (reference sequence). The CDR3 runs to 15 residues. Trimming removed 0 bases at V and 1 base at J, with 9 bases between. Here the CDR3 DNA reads TGTGCCTGGAGTGTACTAGGGCTGAACACCGGGGAGCTGTTTTTT. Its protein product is CAWSVLGLNTGELFF.

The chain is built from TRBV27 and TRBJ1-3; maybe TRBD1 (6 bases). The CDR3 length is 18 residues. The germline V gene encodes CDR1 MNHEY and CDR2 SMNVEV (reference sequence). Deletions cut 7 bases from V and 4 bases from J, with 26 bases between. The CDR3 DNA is TGTGCCAGCACCAAATCCGCGCGGGGGCTAGACTGGGGAAACACCATATATTTT. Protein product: CASTKSARGLDWGNTIYF.

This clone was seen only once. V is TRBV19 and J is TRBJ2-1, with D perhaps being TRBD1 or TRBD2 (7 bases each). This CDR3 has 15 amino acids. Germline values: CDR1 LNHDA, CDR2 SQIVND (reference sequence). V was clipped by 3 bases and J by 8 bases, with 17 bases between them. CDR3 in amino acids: CASSIPGGGPYEQFF. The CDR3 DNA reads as TGTGCCAGTAGTATCCCAGGGGGGGGCCCCTATGAGCAGTTCTTC.

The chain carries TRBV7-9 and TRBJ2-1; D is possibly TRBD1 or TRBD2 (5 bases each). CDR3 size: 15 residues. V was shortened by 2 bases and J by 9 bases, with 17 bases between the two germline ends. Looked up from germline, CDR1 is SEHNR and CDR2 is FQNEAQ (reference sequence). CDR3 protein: CASSLFRDPGGEQFF. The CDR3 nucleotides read TGTGCCAGCAGCTTATTCAGGGACCCCGGTGGTGAGCAGTTCTTC. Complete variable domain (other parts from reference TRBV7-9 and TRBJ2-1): DTGVSQNPRHKITKRGQNVTFRCDPISEHNRLYWYRQTLGQGPEFLTYFQNEAQLEKSRLLSDRFSAERPKGSFSTLEIQRTEQGDSAMYLCASSLFRDPGGEQFFGPGTRLTVL.

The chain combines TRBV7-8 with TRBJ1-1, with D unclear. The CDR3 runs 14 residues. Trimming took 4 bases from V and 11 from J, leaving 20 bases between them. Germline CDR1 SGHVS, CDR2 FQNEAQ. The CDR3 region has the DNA TGTGCCAGCAGCTCAATTAGGGCAGGCCCTCGGGCTTTCTTT. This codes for CASSSIRAGPRAFF.

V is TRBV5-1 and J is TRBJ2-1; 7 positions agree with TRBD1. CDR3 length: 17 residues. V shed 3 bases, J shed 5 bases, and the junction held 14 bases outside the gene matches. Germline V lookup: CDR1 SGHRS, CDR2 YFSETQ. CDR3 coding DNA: TGCGCCAGCAGCTACTACAGGGGATTCAATCTTAACAATGAGCAGTTCTTC. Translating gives CASSYYRGFNLNNEQFF.

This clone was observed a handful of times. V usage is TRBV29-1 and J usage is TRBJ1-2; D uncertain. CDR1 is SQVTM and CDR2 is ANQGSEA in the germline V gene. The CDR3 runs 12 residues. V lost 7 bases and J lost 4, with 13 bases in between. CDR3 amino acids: CSARGSLYGYTF. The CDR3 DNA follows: TGCAGCGCAAGAGGGTCTCTCTATGGCTACACCTTC.

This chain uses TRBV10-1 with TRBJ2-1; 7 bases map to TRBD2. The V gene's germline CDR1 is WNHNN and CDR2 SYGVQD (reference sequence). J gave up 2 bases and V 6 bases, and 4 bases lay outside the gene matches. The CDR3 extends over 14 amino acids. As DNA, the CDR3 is TGCGCCAGCAGCGGAGCGGGAACCTACAATGAGCAGTTCTTC. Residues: CASSGAGTYNEQFF.

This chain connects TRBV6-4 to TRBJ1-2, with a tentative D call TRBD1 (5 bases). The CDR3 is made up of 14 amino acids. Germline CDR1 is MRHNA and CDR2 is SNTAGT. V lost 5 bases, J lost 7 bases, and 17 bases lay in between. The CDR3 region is CASSPDTGGRGYTF. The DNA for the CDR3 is TGTGCCAGCAGTCCGGACACGGGCGGGCGTGGCTACACCTTC.

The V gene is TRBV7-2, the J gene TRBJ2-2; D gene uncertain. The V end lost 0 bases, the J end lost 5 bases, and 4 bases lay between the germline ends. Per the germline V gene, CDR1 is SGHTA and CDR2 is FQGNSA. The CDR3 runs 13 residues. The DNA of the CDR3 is TGTGCCAGCAGCTTAGCGCGGACCGGGGAGCTGTTTTTT. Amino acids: CASSLARTGELFF.